The present T cell receptor beta chain was sequenced within a study of blood T cell repertoires in COVID-19. On the study more broadly: COVID-19 samples from acute and convalescent phases originated in the United States, Italy and Spain. Nucleic acid was either cDNA or gDNA, and it came from T cells, B-cell-depleted T cells, or PBMCs.

Sequenced by immunoSEQ multiplex PCR; TCRdb stores in-frame clones only, minus some. The sample lists some 40,000 clones, 88% seen once, with roughly 19% in the top ten. Input material: peripheral blood. The source is a man between 65 and 85 years old with acute or convalescent COVID-19.

DNA of the CDR3: TGTGCCAGCAGCCGCGGGACTAGCGCTGGCACAGATACGCAGTATTTT. Its protein is CASSRGTSAGTDTQYF. V usage is TRBV3-1 (or the pseudogene TRBV3-2) and J usage is TRBJ2-3; TRBD2 matches at 10 bases. The CDR3 length is 16 residues. The J segment lost 1 base and the V segment lost 4 bases, leaving 5 bases of the junction unmatched. CDR1 is LGHDT, CDR2 YNNKEL, per germline (reference sequence).